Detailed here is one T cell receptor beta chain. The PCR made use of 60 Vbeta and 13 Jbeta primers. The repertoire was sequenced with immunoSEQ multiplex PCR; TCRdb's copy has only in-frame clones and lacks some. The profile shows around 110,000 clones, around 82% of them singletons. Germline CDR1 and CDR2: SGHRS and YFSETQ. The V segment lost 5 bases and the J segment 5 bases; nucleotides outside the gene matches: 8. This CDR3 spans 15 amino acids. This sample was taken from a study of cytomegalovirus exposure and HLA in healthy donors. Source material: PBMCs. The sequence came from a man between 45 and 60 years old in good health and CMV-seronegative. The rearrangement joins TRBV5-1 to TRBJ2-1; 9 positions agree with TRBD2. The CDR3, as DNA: TGCGCCAGCAGTCTCTCCGGGACTAGCAACAATGAGCAGTTCTTC. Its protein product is CASSLSGTSNNEQFF. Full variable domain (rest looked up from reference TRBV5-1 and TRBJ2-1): KAGVTQTPRYLIKTRGQQVTLSCSPISGHRSVSWYQQTPGQGLQFLFEYFSETQRNKGNFPGRFSGRQFSNSRSEMNVSTLELGDSALYLCASSLSGTSNNEQFFGPGTRLTVL.